This TCR beta chain was found in a study of T-cell memory formation after mild COVID-19. Study-level background: Largely, TCR clusters stayed within a single donor.

TCRdb independently ran MiXCR on the 5' RACE reads; one entry per CDR3 protein. The sample shows more than 80,000 distinct CDR3 sequences, over 15% of them seen only once. This CDR3 is built from 18 residues. CDR1 is SGHAT and CDR2 is FQNNGV in the germline V gene. Trimming removed 1 base at V and 8 bases at J, with 24 bases between. Study conclusions and caveats: Proof of SARS-CoV-2 specificity was absent for the second-wave clones that crested on day 37.

This clonotype was picked up a small number of times. Its antigen is unknown. V gene TRBV11-2 combines with J gene TRBJ2-1, with D possibly matching TRBD2 (6 bases). Sequences were obtained from PBMCs or a T cell subset sorted from them (not recorded which). The clonotype originates from an adult woman who had mild COVID-19 (a few samples of this study predate the infection). Cell type and time point are not known. Here the CDR3 DNA reads TGTGCCAGCAGCTTAGGGCCATCTTTCGGGAGCAAATCGGATGAGCAGTTCTTC. Protein: CASSLGPSFGSKSDEQFF.